This paragraph reports one T cell receptor (beta chain). Its matching antigen is unknown. Measured with immunoSEQ multiplex PCR; TCRdb has only the in-frame clones, and not every one. The data show 15,000 to 19,000 clones, about 74% seen once. Lamina propria and intraepithelial lymphocytes were released by processing graft tissue. The CDR3 spans 14 residues. Between the trimmed V and J ends, which lost 2 bases and 0 bases, there was a span of 7 bases. Germline V gives CDR1 SEHNR, CDR2 FQNEAQ (reference sequence). The sample is drawn from a study of graft-versus-host responses after intestinal transplantation. Whole-study context: Recipients were all induced with anti-thymocyte globulin, then given tacrolimus and steroids for 2 to 3 years.

Whole-study results and caveats: GvH clones detected in recipient marrow included some appearing first in ileum or blood.

The chain employs TRBV7-9 and TRBJ1-1, with a tentative D call TRBD1 (5 bases). This TCR was sampled from a human patient who received an intestinal transplant, so some T cells may come from the graft donor. The sample was ileum tissue, taken 14 days after transplant. CDR3 protein: CASSLQGLNTEAFF. The CDR3 DNA sequence: TGTGCCAGCAGCTTACAGGGTTTGAACACTGAAGCTTTCTTT. Full variable domain (remainder filled in from reference TRBV7-9 and TRBJ1-1): DTGVSQNPRHKITKRGQNVTFRCDPISEHNRLYWYRQTLGQGPEFLTYFQNEAQLEKSRLLSDRFSAERPKGSFSTLEIQRTEQGDSAMYLCASSLQGLNTEAFFGQGTRLTVV.